This entry features one T cell receptor (beta chain) sequence. Antigen: not known. V shed 2 bases and J 6 bases; nucleotides not matched to a gene: 7. Germline CDR1 and CDR2: ENHRY and SYGVKD. This CDR3 is built from 15 residues. The entry originates in a study of post-analysis software for immune sequencing data. The library was made from cDNA and included unique molecular identifiers. TCRdb called the PCR reads again in MiXCR, with one record for every CDR3 protein. The sample carries some 800,000 distinct CDR3 sequences, roughly 46% recorded once. Regarding the study as a whole: When compared against controls, multiple sclerosis patients showed significantly lower normalized Chao1 diversity. Five TRBV segments, TRBV5-6, TRBV5-1 and TRBV20-1 among them, were found more frequent in patients than controls.

Material: blood. The rearrangement uses TRBV10-3 and TRBJ2-1; 7 bases agree with TRBD1. This receptor was identified in a girl aged 5 to 17 with multiple sclerosis. This CDR3 is CAISEGWTGINEQFF. Written as DNA, the CDR3 is TGTGCCATCAGTGAGGGTTGGACAGGCATCAATGAGCAGTTCTTC.